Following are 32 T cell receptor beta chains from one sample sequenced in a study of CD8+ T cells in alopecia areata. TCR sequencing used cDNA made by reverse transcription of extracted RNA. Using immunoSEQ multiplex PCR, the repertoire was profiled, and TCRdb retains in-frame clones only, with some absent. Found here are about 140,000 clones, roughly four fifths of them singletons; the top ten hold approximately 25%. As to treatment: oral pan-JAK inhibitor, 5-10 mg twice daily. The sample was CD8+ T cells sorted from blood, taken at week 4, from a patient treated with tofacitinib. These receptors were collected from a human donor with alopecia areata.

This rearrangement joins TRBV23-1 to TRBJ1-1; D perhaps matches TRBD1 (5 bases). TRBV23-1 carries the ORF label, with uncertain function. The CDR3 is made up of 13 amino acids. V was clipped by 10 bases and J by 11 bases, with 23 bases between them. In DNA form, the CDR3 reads TGCGCCATCCAGGGACTCTCTTCGGGGGGGGCTTTCTTT. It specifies CAIQGLSSGGAFF.

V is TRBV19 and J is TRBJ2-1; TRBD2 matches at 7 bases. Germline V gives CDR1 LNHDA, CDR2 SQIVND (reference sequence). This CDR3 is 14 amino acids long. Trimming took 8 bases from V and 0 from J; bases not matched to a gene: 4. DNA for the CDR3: TGTGCCAGTTCCGAGCGGGGCTCCTACAATGAGCAGTTCTTC. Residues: CASSERGSYNEQFF.

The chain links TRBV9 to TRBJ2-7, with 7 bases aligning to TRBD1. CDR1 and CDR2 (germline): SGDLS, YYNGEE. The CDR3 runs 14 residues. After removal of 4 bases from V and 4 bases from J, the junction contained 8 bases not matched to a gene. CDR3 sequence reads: CASSLETGQYEQYF. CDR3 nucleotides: TGTGCCAGCAGCCTCGAGACAGGGCAGTACGAGCAGTACTTC.

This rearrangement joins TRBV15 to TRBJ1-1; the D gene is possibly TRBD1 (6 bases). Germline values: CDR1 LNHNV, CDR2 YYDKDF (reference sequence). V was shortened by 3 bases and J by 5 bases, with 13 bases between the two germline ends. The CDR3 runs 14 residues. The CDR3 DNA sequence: TGTGCCACCAGCAGTCGGGGGGCGCGGACTGAAGCTTTCTTT. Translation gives CATSSRGARTEAFF. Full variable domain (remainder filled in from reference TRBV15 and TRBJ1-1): DAMVIQNPRYQVTQFGKPVTLSCSQTLNHNVMYWYQQKSSQAPKLLFHYYDKDFNNEADTPDNFQSRRPNTSFCFLDIRSPGLGDTAMYLCATSSRGARTEAFFGQGTRLTVV.

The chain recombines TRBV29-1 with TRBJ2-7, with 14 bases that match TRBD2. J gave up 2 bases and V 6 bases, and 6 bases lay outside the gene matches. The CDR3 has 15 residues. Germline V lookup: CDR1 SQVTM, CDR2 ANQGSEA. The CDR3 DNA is TGCAGCGTCGAAATGGGACTAGCGGGGGCCTACGAGCAGTACTTC. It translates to CSVEMGLAGAYEQYF.

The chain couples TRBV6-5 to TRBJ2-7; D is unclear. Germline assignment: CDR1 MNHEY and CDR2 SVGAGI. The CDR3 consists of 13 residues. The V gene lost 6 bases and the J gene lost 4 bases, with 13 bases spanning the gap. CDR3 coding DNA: TGTGCCAGCAGCCCCTTTAAGGGTTACGAGCAGTACTTC. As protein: CASSPFKGYEQYF.

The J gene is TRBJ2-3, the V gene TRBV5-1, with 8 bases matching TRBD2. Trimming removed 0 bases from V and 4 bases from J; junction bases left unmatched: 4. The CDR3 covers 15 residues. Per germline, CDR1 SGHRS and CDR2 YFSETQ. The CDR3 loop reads CASSLEAGVSDTQYF. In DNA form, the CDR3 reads TGCGCCAGCAGCTTGGAAGCGGGGGTTTCAGATACGCAGTATTTT.

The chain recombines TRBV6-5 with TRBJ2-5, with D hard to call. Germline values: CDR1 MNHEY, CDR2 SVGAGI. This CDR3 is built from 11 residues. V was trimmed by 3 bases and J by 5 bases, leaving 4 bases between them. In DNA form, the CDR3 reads TGTGCCAGCAGTTATTTCGAGACCCAGTACTTC. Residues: CASSYFETQYF.

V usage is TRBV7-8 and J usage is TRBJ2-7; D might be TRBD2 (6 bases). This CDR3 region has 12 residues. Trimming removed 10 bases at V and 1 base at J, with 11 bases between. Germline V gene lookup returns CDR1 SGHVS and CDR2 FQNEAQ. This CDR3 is CATLGTSYEQYF. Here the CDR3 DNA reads TGTGCCACCCTGGGGACTTCCTACGAGCAGTACTTC.

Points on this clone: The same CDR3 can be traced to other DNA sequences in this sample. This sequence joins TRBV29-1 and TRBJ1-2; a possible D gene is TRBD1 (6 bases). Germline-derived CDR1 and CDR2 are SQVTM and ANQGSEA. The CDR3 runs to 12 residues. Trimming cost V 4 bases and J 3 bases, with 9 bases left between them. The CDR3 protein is CSVGGGYYGYTF. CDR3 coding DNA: TGCAGCGTTGGAGGGGGATACTATGGCTACACCTTC.

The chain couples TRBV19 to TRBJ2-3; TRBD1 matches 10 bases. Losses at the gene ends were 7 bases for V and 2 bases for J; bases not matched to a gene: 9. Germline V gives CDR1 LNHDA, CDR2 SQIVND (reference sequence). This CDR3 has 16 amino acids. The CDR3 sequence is CASNSIGTGVTDTQYF. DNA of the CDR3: TGTGCCAGTAACTCGATCGGGACAGGGGTCACAGATACGCAGTATTTT.

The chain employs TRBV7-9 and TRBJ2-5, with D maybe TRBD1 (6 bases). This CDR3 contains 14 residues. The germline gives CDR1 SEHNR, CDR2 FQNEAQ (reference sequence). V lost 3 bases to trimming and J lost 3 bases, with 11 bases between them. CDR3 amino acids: CASSFPAGEETQYF. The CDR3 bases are TGTGCCAGCAGCTTCCCTGCAGGGGAAGAGACCCAGTACTTC.

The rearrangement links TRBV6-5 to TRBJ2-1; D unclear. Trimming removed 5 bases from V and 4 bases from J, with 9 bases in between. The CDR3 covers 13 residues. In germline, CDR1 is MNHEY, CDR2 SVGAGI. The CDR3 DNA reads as TGTGCCAGCAGTACGACTGGTTACAATGAGCAGTTCTTC. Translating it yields CASSTTGYNEQFF.

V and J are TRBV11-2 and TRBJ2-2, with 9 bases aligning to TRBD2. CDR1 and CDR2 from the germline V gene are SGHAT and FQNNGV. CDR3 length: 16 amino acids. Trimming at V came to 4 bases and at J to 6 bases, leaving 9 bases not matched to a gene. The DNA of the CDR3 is TGTGCCAGCAGCTACCGGCGGGGACTAGCATCCGGGGAGCTGTTTTTT. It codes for CASSYRRGLASGELFF.

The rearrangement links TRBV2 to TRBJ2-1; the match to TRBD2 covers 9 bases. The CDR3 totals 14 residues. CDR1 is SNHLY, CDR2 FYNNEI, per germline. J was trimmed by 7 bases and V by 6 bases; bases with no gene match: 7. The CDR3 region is CASRAAGGGNEQFF. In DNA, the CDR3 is TGTGCCAGCAGAGCAGCGGGGGGTGGGAATGAGCAGTTCTTC.

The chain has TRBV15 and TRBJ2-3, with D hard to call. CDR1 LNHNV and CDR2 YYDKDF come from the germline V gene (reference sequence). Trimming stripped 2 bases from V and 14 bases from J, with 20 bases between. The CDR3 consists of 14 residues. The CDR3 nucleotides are TGTGCCACCAGCAGACTGCAGAACCCGAATACTCTGTATTTT. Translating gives CATSRLQNPNTLYF. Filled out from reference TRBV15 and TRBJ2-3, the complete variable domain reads DAMVIQNPRYQVTQFGKPVTLSCSQTLNHNVMYWYQQKSSQAPKLLFHYYDKDFNNEADTPDNFQSRRPNTSFCFLDIRSPGLGDTAMYLCATSRLQNPNTLYFGPGTRLTVL.

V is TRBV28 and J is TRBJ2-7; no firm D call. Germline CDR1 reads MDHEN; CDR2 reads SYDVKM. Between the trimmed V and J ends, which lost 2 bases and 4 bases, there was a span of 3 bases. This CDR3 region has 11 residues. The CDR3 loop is CASSLTYEQYF. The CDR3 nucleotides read TGTGCCAGCAGTTTAACATACGAGCAGTACTTC.

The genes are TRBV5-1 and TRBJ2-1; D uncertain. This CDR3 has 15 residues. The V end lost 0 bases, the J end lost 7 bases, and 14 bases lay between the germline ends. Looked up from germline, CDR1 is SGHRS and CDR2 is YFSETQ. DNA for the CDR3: TGCGCCAGCAGCTTGGAGGAACCGCCCTGGAATGAGCAGTTCTTC. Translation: CASSLEEPPWNEQFF.

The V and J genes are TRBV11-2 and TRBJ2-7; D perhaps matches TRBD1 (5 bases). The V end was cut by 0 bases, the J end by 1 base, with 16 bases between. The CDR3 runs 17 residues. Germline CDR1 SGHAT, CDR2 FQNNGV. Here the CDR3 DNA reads TGTGCCAGCAGCTTAGATTTGTGGGGCAGCAGTTCCTACGAGCAGTACTTC. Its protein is CASSLDLWGSSSYEQYF.

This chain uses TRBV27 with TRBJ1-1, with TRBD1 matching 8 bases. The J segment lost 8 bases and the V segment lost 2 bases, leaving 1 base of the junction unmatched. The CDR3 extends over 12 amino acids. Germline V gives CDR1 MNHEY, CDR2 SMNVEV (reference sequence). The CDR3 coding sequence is TGTGCCAGCAGTTTAGGGACAGGCGAAGCTTTCTTT. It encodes CASSLGTGEAFF.

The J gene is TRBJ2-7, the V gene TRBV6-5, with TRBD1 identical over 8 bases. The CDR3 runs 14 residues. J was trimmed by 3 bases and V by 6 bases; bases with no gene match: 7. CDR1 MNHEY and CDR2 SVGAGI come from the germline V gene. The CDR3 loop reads CASRKQGGHYEQYF. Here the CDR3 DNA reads TGTGCCAGCAGAAAACAGGGGGGTCACTACGAGCAGTACTTC.

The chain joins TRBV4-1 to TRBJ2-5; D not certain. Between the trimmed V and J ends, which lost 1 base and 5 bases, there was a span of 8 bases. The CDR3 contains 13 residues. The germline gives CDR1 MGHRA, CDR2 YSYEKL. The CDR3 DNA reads TGCGCCAGCAGCCAAGTCAATTGGGAGACCCAGTACTTC. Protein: CASSQVNWETQYF.

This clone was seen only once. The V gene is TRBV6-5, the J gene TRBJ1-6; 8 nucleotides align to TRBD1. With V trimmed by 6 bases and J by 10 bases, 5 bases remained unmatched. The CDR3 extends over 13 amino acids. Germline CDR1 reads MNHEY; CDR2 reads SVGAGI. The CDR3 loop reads CASSRQGKSPLHF. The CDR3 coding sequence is TGTGCCAGCAGCAGACAGGGGAAATCACCCCTCCACTTT.

The CDR3 region has the DNA TGCAGCGTTGAAGGAACGGATCGCGGCGACACAGATACGCAGTATTTT. The encoded protein is CSVEGTDRGDTDTQYF. The rearrangement links TRBV29-1 to TRBJ2-3; D uncertain. Deletions cut 1 base from V and 2 bases from J, with 16 bases between. The length of the CDR3 is 16 residues. CDR1 and CDR2 from the germline V gene are SQVTM and ANQGSEA.

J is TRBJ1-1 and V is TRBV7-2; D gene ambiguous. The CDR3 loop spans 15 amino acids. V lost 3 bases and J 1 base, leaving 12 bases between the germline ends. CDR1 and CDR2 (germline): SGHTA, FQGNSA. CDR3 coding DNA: TGTGCCAGCAGCTTGTGGACGGATTCGAACACTGAAGCTTTCTTT. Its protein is CASSLWTDSNTEAFF.

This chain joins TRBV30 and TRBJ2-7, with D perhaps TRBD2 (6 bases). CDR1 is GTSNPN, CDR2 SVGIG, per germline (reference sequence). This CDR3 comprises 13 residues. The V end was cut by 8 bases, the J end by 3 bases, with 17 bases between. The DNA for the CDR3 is TGTGCCGGGGCCCGGGACTCTGTCTACGAGCAGTACTTC. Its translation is CAGARDSVYEQYF.

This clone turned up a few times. In nucleotides, the CDR3 is TGTGCCAGCAGCTTAGCGAGAGGCACAGATACGCAGTATTTT. Translation: CASSLARGTDTQYF. The chain combines TRBV7-9 with TRBJ2-3; D gene uncertain. V was clipped by 0 bases and J by 1 base, with 5 bases between them. The CDR3 consists of 14 residues. CDR1 SEHNR and CDR2 FQNEAQ come from the germline V gene (reference sequence).

The CDR3 region has the DNA TGTGCCAGCCCTGGACTCAACACAGATACGCAGTATTTT. Translation gives CASPGLNTDTQYF. The chain couples TRBV2 to TRBJ2-3, with TRBD2 as a possible D gene (5 bases). The CDR3 has 13 amino acids. With 8 bases removed from V and 2 bases from J, the gap between germline ends came to 11 bases. CDR1 and CDR2 from the germline V gene are SNHLY and FYNNEI.

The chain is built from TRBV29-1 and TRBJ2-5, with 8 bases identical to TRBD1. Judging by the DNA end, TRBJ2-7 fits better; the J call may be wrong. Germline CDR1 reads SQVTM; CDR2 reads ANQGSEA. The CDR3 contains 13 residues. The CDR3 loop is CSALGQASYEQYF. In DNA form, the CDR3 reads TGCAGCGCCCTGGGACAGGCGTCCTACGAGCAGTACTTC.

The CDR3 DNA reads TGTGCCAGCAGCTCGGACAGATTACATTTACCTAACTATGGCTACACCTTC. This gives the protein CASSSDRLHLPNYGYTF. This rearrangement joins TRBV5-4 to TRBJ1-2; TRBD1 is a possible D gene (6 bases). Germline CDR1 is SGHNT and CDR2 is YYREEE (reference sequence). The CDR3 covers 17 residues. V lost 3 bases and J 0 bases, leaving 18 bases between the germline ends.

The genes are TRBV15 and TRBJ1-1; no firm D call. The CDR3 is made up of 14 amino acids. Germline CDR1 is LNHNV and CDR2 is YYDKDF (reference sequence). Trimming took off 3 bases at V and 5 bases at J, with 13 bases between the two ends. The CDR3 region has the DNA TGTGCCACCAGCAGGGCGCGGTGGGGTACTGAAGCTTTCTTT. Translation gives CATSRARWGTEAFF.

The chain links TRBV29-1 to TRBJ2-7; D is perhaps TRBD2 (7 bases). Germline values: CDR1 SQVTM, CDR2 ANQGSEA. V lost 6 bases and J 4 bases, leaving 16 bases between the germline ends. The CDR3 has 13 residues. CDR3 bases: TGCAGCGTACCCGGGGGGCCAGGGTACGAGCAGTACTTC. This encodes CSVPGGPGYEQYF.